This T cell receptor beta chain was identified in a study of human T cells and chemical hapten exposure. The germline gives CDR1 DFQATT, CDR2 SNEGSKA (reference sequence). J gave up 6 bases and V 3 bases, and 3 bases lay outside the gene matches. CDR3 length equals 13 residues. TCRdb reanalysed the RACE reads using MiXCR and keeps one entry per CDR3 protein. The sample contains approximately 59,000 distinct CDR3 sequences, roughly 6.1% of which appear only once. At least ten counts were recorded for this clonotype. The time point denotes: healthy volunteer bleed at 6 weeks. Unseparated into fractions, whole blood served as the source from which total RNA was extracted.

The V and J genes are TRBV20-1 and TRBJ2-3; TRBD2 aligns across 10 bases. The source material was whole blood. The source of this sequence is a female donor in good health. Some clones in this sample may be carry-over from other donors' samples. The CDR3 here is CSARLSGRDTQYF. CDR3 in DNA: TGCAGTGCTAGGCTTAGCGGGAGGGATACGCAGTATTTT.